This T cell receptor beta chain was observed in a study of early T cells in non-severe SARS-CoV-2 infection. There are many counts of this clonotype. The CDR3 covers 17 residues. Germline V gene lookup returns CDR1 SGDLS and CDR2 YYNGEE. Trimming left V 0 bases short and J 0 bases short, with 13 bases between. A single record per CDR3 protein comes from TCRdb applying MiXCR to the 5' RACE reads. In the table there are 29,000 or so distinct CDR3 sequences, more than 4% of which are singletons. V usage is TRBV9 and J usage is TRBJ1-3; no firm D call. The sequencing sample was made of whole blood. The sequence was obtained from an adult who was a healthcare worker with PCR-confirmed SARS-CoV-2 infection or an uninfected control (not recorded which). Here the CDR3 DNA reads TGTGCCAGCAGCGTAGCTGGGAGGAGCTACTCTGGAAACACCATATATTTT. It is translated as CASSVAGRSYSGNTIYF.